The 24 T cell receptor beta chains given below trace back to one sample, sequenced in a study of blood T cell repertoires in COVID-19 (dated by TCRdb to the early 2020s). The library was produced with the immunoSEQ multiplex PCR assay. TCRdb stores this immuneACCESS table with in-frame sequences only. Part of the clones is absent; in the studies checked, under half of the shortfall reflects unresolved V genes, and no reason is known for the rest. The sample table shows hundreds of thousands of clones, and roughly 90% are seen once. Over 9% of the sample rests with the top ten. The material sequenced was PBMCs or T cells enriched from blood (not recorded which). The receptors were sampled from a woman aged 40 to 49 who had recovered from COVID-19.

The J gene is TRBJ1-3, the V gene TRBV28; D may be TRBD1 (5 bases). V was clipped by 8 bases and J by 0 bases, with 5 bases between them. Germline CDR1 MDHEN, CDR2 SYDVKM. The length of the CDR3 is 12 residues. CDR3 protein: CASDSSGNTIYF. In DNA, the CDR3 is TGTGCCAGCGACAGCTCTGGAAACACCATATATTTT. Complete variable domain (other parts from reference TRBV28 and TRBJ1-3): DVKVTQSSRYLVKRTGEKVFLECVQDMDHENMFWYRQDPGLGLRLIYFSYDVKMKEKGDIPEGYSVSREKKERFSLILESASTNQTSMYLCASDSSGNTIYFGEGSWLTVV.

This clone was counted a single time. The chain uses TRBV10-1 and TRBJ2-4, with 14 bases fitting TRBD2. CDR1 is WNHNN, CDR2 SYGVQD, per germline (reference sequence). Germline trimming cut 6 bases from V and 0 bases from J; bases unmatched to any gene: 10. CDR3 size: 19 residues. CDR3 residues: CASSPGLAGGGKAKNIQYF. The CDR3 bases are TGCGCCAGCAGCCCCGGACTAGCGGGGGGAGGGAAAGCCAAAAACATTCAGTACTTC.

The J gene is TRBJ1-2, the V gene TRBV19; 10 nucleotides align to TRBD1. J gave up 2 bases and V 7 bases, and 7 bases lay outside the gene matches. CDR1 and CDR2 from the germline V gene are LNHDA and SQIVND (reference sequence). The CDR3 has 15 residues. DNA of the CDR3: TGTGCCAGTAATATCCAGGGACAGGGGAACTATGGCTACACCTTC. Translated, it gives CASNIQGQGNYGYTF.

The chain employs TRBV27 and TRBJ1-4, with TRBD1 as a possible D gene (6 bases). Trimming took 10 bases from V and 0 from J, leaving 12 bases between them. This CDR3 region has 14 residues. The germline CDR1 and CDR2 sequences are MNHEY and SMNVEV (reference sequence). DNA of the CDR3: TGTGCCACCGGAAGGGGGACAACTAATGAAAAACTGTTTTTT. It codes for CATGRGTTNEKLFF.

The CDR3 region is CASSLGSAAGGRSYNEQFF. The CDR3 DNA reads as TGTGCCAGCAGCTTAGGATCGGCGGCGGGGGGCCGCTCCTACAATGAGCAGTTCTTC. J is TRBJ2-1 and V is TRBV7-8, with 8 bases fitting TRBD2. The V segment lost 1 base and the J segment 0 bases; nucleotides outside the gene matches: 11. CDR1 and CDR2 (germline): SGHVS, FQNEAQ. The CDR3 spans 19 residues.

The rearrangement links TRBV29-1 to TRBJ2-1, with 11 bases lining up with TRBD2. CDR3 length: 16 amino acids. Per germline, CDR1 SQVTM and CDR2 ANQGSEA. V shed 2 bases and J 7 bases; nucleotides not matched to a gene: 10. This chain's CDR3 is CSVERALAGGKNEQFF. CDR3 nucleotides: TGCAGCGTTGAACGGGCTCTAGCGGGGGGCAAGAATGAGCAGTTCTTC.

This sequence joins TRBV7-6 and TRBJ2-7; 7 bases match TRBD2. There are 15 residues in the CDR3. Germline CDR1 reads SGHVS; CDR2 reads FNYEAQ. The trim removed 4 bases at V and 3 bases at J, leaving 9 bases unmatched. This CDR3 reads CASSSNEGRGYEQYF. The CDR3, as DNA: TGTGCCAGCAGCTCAAACGAGGGGAGGGGCTACGAGCAGTACTTC.

The gene calls are TRBV5-1 and TRBJ1-3; weak D call: TRBD1 (5 bases). Trimming left V 1 base short and J 2 bases short, with 10 bases between. Germline loops: CDR1 SGHRS, CDR2 YFSETQ. This CDR3 spans 15 amino acids. The CDR3 is CASSLTVGAGNTIYF. The CDR3 nucleotides are TGCGCCAGCAGCTTGACAGTAGGGGCTGGAAACACCATATATTTT.

This chain links TRBV4-1 with TRBJ1-5; tentative D call: TRBD1 (6 bases). The V gene's germline CDR1 is MGHRA and CDR2 YSYEKL. This CDR3 region has 15 residues. Deletions cut 4 bases from V and 2 bases from J, with 12 bases between. CDR3 sequence (DNA): TGCGCCAGCAGCCCTACAGGGACCCGCAATCAGCCCCAGCATTTT. This codes for CASSPTGTRNQPQHF.

The rearrangement links TRBV28 to TRBJ1-1; no clear D gene. CDR3 length: 15 residues. Looked up from germline, CDR1 is MDHEN and CDR2 is SYDVKM. V dropped 4 bases and J dropped 1 base, with 13 bases sitting between them. CDR3: CASSSVAPRNTEAFF. The CDR3 DNA sequence: TGTGCCAGCAGTTCCGTGGCCCCAAGGAACACTGAAGCTTTCTTT.

The chain is built from TRBV2 and TRBJ2-7; 7 bases are shared with TRBD1. With V trimmed by 6 bases and J by 6 bases, 11 bases remained unmatched. This CDR3 is built from 14 residues. The V gene's germline CDR1 is SNHLY and CDR2 FYNNEI. This CDR3 reads CASRVQGVLGEQYF. CDR3 nucleotides: TGTGCCAGCAGAGTGCAGGGGGTCCTAGGCGAGCAGTACTTC. The entire variable domain, with the rest obtained from reference TRBV2 and TRBJ2-7, is as follows: EPEVTQTPSHQVTQMGQEVILRCVPISNHLYFYWYRQILGQKVEFLVSFYNNEISEKSEIFDDQFSVERPDGSNFTLKIRSTKLEDSAMYFCASRVQGVLGEQYFGPGTRLTVT.

The chain uses TRBV7-3 and TRBJ2-2; 10 nucleotides match TRBD2. Germline V gives CDR1 SGHTA, CDR2 FQGTGA. The CDR3 sequence is 13 residues long. The V and J ends lost 6 bases and 7 bases, in that order; junction bases with no gene match: 2. The CDR3 bases are TGTGCCAGCAGGGGGACTAGCGTCGGGGAGCTGTTTTTT. Its translation is CASRGTSVGELFF.

The V call is TRBV12-3 or TRBV12-4, the J call TRBJ2-1; maybe TRBD1 (6 bases). The CDR3 totals 13 residues. The V end was cut by 5 bases, the J end by 4 bases, with 9 bases between. This CDR3 is CASSGQQYNEQFF. The CDR3 DNA sequence: TGTGCCAGCAGTGGACAGCAATACAATGAGCAGTTCTTC.

The V call is TRBV19, the J call TRBJ2-5, with TRBD1 identical over 11 bases. The length of the CDR3 is 16 residues. With V trimmed by 3 bases and J by 5 bases, 8 bases remained unmatched. Germline V gene data show CDR1 as LNHDA and CDR2 as SQIVND (reference sequence). The CDR3 reads CASSMGTGGKRETQYF. The CDR3 DNA reads TGTGCCAGTAGTATGGGGACAGGGGGAAAGCGGGAGACCCAGTACTTC.

This chain joins TRBV7-2 and TRBJ2-7; TRBD1 is a possible D gene (5 bases). In germline, CDR1 is SGHTA, CDR2 FQGNSA. CDR3 length equals 14 residues. V dropped 2 bases and J dropped 2 bases, with 10 bases sitting between them. The CDR3 reads CASSLLGVTYEQYF. CDR3 DNA sequence: TGTGCCAGCAGCTTATTAGGGGTTACCTACGAGCAGTACTTC.

The CDR3 reads CASSLLAGGRNGEQFF. The CDR3 region has the DNA TGTGCCAGCAGTTTACTAGCGGGGGGGCGGAATGGTGAGCAGTTCTTC. J is TRBJ2-1 and V is TRBV27; 12 bases map to TRBD2. The CDR3 consists of 16 residues. The germline V gene has CDR1 MNHEY and CDR2 SMNVEV (reference sequence). The V segment lost 2 bases and the J segment 9 bases; nucleotides outside the gene matches: 8.

The J gene is TRBJ2-2, the V gene TRBV12-5, with a weak D call TRBD1 (6 bases). Between the trimmed V and J ends, which lost 0 bases and 5 bases, there was a span of 13 bases. The CDR3 sequence is 16 residues long. Per the germline V gene, CDR1 is LGHNT and CDR2 is FRNRAP. The CDR3 region is CASGLVLGTSTGELFF. CDR3 DNA sequence: TGTGCTAGTGGTTTGGTACTGGGGACAAGTACCGGGGAGCTGTTTTTT.

This clone was seen only once. This chain links TRBV4-3 with TRBJ2-5; possibly TRBD2 for D (6 bases). The V end was cut by 1 base, the J end by 1 base, with 10 bases between. This CDR3 spans 15 amino acids. Germline CDR1 reads LGHNA; CDR2 reads YSLEER. Here the CDR3 reads CASSQGLGGQETQYF. The CDR3 region has the DNA TGCGCCAGCAGCCAAGGCTTGGGGGGCCAAGAGACCCAGTACTTC.

The V and J genes are TRBV7-8 and TRBJ2-3, with 9 bases matching TRBD2. In germline, CDR1 is SGHVS, CDR2 FQNEAQ. V lost 5 bases and J lost 3; bases outside the gene matches: 9. CDR3 length equals 16 residues. The CDR3 sequence: CASSPRPAGGTDTQYF. CDR3 nucleotide sequence: TGTGCCAGCAGCCCCAGGCCGGCGGGAGGGACAGATACGCAGTATTTT. The full variable domain, in which reference TRBV7-8 and TRBJ2-3 provide the parts outside the CDR3, is GAGVSQSPRYKVAKRGQDVALRCDPISGHVSLFWYQQALGQGPEFLTYFQNEAQLDKSGLPSDRFFAERPEGSVSTLKIQRTQQEDSAVYLCASSPRPAGGTDTQYFGPGTRLTVL.

This chain links TRBV6-2 or TRBV6-3 with TRBJ2-7, with 10 bases identical to TRBD1. This CDR3 contains 17 residues. CDR1 MNHEY and CDR2 SVGEGT come from the germline V gene. J gave up 3 bases and V 2 bases, and 10 bases lay outside the gene matches. The CDR3: CASSYGRDRGSFYEQYF. The CDR3 coding sequence is TGTGCCAGCAGTTACGGGCGGGACAGGGGATCGTTCTACGAGCAGTACTTC.

The chain is built from TRBV6-5 and TRBJ2-7, with D hard to call. Between the trimmed V and J ends, which lost 5 bases and 3 bases, there was a span of 14 bases. Germline V CDR1 and CDR2: MNHEY, SVGAGI. The CDR3 is made up of 14 amino acids. The CDR3 sequence: CASSRETTFYEQYF. The CDR3 DNA reads TGTGCCAGCAGTCGTGAGACAACTTTCTACGAGCAGTACTTC.

The chain uses TRBV28 and TRBJ2-5; weak D call: TRBD1 (5 bases). V dropped 6 bases and J dropped 1 base, with 9 bases sitting between them. CDR1 and CDR2 (germline): MDHEN, SYDVKM. The CDR3 contains 13 residues. Here the CDR3 DNA reads TGTGCCAGCAGGGGGCAGGGCCAAGAGACCCAGTACTTC. Translating gives CASRGQGQETQYF.

The chain joins TRBV11-3 to TRBJ1-1; maybe TRBD1 (5 bases). Trimming took 0 bases from V and 1 from J, leaving 15 bases between them. The CDR3 contains 17 residues. CDR1 SGHNT and CDR2 YENEEA come from the germline V gene. The CDR3 reads CASSLDLWGLENTEAFF. DNA for the CDR3: TGTGCCAGCAGCTTAGATCTCTGGGGCTTGGAGAACACTGAAGCTTTCTTT.

The genes are TRBV19 and TRBJ2-3; D is perhaps TRBD2 (6 bases). The CDR3 runs 15 residues. Per the germline V gene, CDR1 is LNHDA and CDR2 is SQIVND (reference sequence). V was clipped by 6 bases and J by 2 bases, with 15 bases between them. The CDR3 loop reads CASSLSGIYTDTQYF. In DNA form, the CDR3 reads TGTGCCAGTAGCCTTAGCGGTATTTACACAGATACGCAGTATTTT.